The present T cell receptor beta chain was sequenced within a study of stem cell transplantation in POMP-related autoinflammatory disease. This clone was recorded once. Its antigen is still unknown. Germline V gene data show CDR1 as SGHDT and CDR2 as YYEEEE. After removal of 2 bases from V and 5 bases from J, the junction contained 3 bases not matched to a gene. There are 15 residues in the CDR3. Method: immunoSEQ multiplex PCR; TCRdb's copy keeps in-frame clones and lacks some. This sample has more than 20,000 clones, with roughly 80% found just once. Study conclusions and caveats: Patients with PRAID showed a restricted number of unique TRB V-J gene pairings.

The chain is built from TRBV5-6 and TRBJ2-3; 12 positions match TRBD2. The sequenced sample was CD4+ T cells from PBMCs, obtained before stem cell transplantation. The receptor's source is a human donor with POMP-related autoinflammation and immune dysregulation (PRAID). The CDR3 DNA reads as TGTGCCAGCAGCTTCCCGGGACTAGCGGGAGATACGCAGTATTTT. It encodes CASSFPGLAGDTQYF.